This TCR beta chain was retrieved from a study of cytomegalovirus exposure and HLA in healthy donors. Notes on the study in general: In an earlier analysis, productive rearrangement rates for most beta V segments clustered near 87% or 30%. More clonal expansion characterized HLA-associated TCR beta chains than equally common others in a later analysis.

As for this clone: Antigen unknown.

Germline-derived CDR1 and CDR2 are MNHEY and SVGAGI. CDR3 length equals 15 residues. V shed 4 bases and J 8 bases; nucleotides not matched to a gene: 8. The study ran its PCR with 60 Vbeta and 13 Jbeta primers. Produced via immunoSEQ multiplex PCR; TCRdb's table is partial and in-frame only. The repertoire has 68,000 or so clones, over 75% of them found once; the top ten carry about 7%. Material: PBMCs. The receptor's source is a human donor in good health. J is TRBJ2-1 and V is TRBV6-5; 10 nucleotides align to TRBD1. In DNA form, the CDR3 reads TGTGCCAGCAGTTCGGGGACAGGGGATGCGTATGAGCAGTTCTTC. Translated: CASSSGTGDAYEQFF.